The clone carrying this T cell receptor beta chain was picked up many times. Its target is not known. This specimen comes from a study of T cell repertoires in cytomegalovirus infection. Looking at the study overall: Matching HLA type, along with CMV infection, was indicated by public TCR beta signatures.

With 2 bases removed from V and 2 bases from J, the gap between germline ends came to 10 bases. The CDR3 consists of 14 residues. Study results and caveats: Summed public TCR beta family frequency identified CMV carriers bearing the relevant HLA.

In TCRdb, the reads were re-called with MiXCR into one record per CDR3 protein. Of 100,000 to 150,000 distinct CDR3 sequences listed, 30% to 40% are singletons. The receptor was derived from a human donor in good health (CMV status not recorded). Some clones in this sample may be carry-over from other donors' samples. The source was CD8+ T cells from cultured PBMCs, collected from culture after CMV antigen stimulation. The rearrangement links TRBV12-3 or TRBV12-4 to TRBJ2-7, with a possible D match to TRBD1 (6 bases). The DNA of the CDR3 is TGTGCCAGCAGTTTAAGGGACATGACCTACGAGCAGTACTTC. This sequence encodes CASSLRDMTYEQYF.